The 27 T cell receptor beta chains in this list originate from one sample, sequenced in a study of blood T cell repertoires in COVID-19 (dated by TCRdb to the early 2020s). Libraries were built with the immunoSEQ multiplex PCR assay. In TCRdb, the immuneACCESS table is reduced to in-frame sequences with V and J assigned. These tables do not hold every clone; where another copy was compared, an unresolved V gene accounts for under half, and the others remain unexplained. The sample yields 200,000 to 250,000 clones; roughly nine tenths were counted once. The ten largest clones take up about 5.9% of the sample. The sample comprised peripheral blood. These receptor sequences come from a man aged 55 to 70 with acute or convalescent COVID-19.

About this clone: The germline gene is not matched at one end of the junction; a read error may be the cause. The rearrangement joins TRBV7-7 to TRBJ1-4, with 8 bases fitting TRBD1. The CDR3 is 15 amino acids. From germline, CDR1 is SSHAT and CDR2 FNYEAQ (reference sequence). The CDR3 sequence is CASSQGRDRNEKLFF. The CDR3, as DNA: TGTGCTAGCAGCCAAGGACGGGACAGGAATGAAAAACTGTTTTTT. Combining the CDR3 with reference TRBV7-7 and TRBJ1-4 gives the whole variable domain GAGVSQSPRYKVTKRGQDVTLRCDPISSHATLYWYQQALGQGPEFLTYFNYEAQPDKSGLPSDRFSAERPEGSISTLTIQRTEQRDSAMYRCASSQGRDRNEKLFFGSGTQLSVL.

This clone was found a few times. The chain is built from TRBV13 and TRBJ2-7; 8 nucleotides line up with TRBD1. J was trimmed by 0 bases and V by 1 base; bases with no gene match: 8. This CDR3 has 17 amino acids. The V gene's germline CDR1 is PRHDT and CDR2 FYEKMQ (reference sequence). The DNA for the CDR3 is TGTGCCAGCAGCTTAGCCCCAGGGGGCCGGCCCTCCTACGAGCAGTACTTC. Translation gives CASSLAPGGRPSYEQYF.

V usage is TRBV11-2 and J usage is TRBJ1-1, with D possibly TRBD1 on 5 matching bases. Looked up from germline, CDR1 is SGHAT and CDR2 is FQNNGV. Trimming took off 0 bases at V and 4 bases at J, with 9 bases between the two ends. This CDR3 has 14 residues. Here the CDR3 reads CASSLDREGTEAFF. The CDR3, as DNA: TGTGCCAGCAGCTTAGACAGGGAGGGCACTGAAGCTTTCTTT.

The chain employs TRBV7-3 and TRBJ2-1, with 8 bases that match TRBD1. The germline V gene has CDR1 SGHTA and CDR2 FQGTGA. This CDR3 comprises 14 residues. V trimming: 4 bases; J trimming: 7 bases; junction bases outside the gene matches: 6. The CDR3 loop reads CASSSGQVQNEQFF. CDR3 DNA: TGTGCCAGCAGCTCGGGACAGGTACAGAATGAGCAGTTCTTC.

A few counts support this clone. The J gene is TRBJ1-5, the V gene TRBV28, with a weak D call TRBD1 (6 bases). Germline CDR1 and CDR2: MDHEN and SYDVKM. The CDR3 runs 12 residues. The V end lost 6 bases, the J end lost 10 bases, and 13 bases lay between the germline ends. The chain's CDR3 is CASRQTGFPQHF. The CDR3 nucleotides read TGTGCCAGCAGACAAACAGGGTTCCCCCAGCATTTT.

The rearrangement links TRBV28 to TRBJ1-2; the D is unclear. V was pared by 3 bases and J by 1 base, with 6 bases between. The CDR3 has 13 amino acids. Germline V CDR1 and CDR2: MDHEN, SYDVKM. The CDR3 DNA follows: TGTGCCAGCAGTTTCAGCGGTAACTATGGCTACACCTTC. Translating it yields CASSFSGNYGYTF.

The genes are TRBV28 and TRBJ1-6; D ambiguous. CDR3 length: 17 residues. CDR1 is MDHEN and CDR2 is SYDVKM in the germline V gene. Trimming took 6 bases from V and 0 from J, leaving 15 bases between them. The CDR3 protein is CASRPFGLSSYNSPLHF. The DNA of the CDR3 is TGTGCCAGCAGGCCGTTCGGACTTAGCTCCTATAATTCACCCCTCCACTTT.

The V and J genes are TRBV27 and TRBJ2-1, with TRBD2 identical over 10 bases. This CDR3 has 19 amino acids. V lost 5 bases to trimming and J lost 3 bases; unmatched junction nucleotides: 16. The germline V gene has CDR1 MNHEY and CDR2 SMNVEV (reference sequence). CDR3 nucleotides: TGTGCCAGCAGTCTATATCACCCTCTACTAGCGGGAAACTACAATGAGCAGTTCTTC. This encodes CASSLYHPLLAGNYNEQFF.

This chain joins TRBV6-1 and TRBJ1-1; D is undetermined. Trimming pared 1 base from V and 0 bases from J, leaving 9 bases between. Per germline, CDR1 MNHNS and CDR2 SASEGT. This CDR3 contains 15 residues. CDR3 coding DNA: TGTGCCAGCAGTGAAGGGAGCAGCTTGAACACTGAAGCTTTCTTT. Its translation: CASSEGSSLNTEAFF.

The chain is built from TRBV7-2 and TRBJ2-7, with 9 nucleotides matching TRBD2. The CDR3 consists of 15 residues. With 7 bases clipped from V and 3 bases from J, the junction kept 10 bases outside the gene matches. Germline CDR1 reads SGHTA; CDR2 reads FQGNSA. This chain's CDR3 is CASTGGGALYYEQYF. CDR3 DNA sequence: TGTGCCAGCACCGGCGGGGGGGCTCTATACTACGAGCAGTACTTC.

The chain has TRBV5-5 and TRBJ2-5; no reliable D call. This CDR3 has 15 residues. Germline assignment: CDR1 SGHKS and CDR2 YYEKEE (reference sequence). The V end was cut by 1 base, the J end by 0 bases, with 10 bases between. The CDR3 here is CASSLSLADQETQYF. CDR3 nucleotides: TGTGCCAGCAGCTTGTCTCTGGCGGACCAAGAGACCCAGTACTTC.

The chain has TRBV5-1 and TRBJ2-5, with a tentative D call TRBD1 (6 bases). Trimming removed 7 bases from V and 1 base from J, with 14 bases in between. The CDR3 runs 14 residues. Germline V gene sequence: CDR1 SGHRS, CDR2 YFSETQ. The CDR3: CASGTTGGQETQYF. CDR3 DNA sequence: TGCGCCAGCGGTACGACAGGAGGCCAAGAGACCCAGTACTTC. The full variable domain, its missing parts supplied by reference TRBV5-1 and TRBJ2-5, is KAGVTQTPRYLIKTRGQQVTLSCSPISGHRSVSWYQQTPGQGLQFLFEYFSETQRNKGNFPGRFSGRQFSNSRSEMNVSTLELGDSALYLCASGTTGGQETQYFGPGTRLLVL.

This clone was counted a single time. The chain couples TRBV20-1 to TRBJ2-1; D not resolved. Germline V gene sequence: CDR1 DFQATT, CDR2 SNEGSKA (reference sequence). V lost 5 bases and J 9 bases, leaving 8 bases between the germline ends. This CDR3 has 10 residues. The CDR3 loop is CSAGDGEQFF. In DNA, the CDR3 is TGCAGTGCTGGTGACGGTGAGCAGTTCTTC.

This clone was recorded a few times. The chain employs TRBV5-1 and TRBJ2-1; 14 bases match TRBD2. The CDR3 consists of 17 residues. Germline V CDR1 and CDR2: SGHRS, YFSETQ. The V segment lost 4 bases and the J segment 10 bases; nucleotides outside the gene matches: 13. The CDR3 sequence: CASSTFQTSGRAGEQFF. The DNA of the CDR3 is TGCGCCAGCAGCACATTTCAGACTAGCGGGAGGGCCGGAGAGCAGTTCTTC.

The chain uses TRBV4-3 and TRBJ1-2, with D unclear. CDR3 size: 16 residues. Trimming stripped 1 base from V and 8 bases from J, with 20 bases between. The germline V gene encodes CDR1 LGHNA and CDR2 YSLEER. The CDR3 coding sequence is TGCGCCAGCAGCCAAGGAGCGAGGGATACTCATGGGGGCTACACCTTC. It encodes CASSQGARDTHGGYTF.

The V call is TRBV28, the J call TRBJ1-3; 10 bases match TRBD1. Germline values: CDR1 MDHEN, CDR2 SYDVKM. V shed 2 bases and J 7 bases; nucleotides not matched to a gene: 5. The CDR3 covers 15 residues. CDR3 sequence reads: CASSLDRGRTNTIYF. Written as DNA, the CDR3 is TGTGCCAGCAGTTTAGACAGGGGGCGGACTAACACCATATATTTT.

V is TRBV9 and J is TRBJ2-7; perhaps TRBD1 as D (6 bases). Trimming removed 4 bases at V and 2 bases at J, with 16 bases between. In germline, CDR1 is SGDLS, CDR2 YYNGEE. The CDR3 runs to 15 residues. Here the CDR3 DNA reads TGTGCCAGCAGCCCACGGACAGAATCCCCCTACGAGCAGTACTTC. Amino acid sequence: CASSPRTESPYEQYF.

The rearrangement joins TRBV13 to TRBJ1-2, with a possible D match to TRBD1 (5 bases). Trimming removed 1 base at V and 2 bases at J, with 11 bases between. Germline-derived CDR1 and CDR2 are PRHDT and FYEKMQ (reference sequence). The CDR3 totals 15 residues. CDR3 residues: CASSLAAGMNYGYTF. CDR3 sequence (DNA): TGTGCCAGCAGCTTAGCGGCAGGGATGAACTATGGCTACACCTTC.

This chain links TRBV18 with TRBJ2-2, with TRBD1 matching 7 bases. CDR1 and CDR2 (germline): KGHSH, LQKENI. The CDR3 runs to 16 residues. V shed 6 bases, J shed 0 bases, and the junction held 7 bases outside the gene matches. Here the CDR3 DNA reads TGTGCCAGCTCCCTCGGGACAGCAACGAACACCGGGGAGCTGTTTTTT. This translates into CASSLGTATNTGELFF.

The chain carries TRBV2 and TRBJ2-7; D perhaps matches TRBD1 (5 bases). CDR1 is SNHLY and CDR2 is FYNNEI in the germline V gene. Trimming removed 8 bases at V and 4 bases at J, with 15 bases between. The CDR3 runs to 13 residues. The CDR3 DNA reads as TGTGCCAGCGTAATCGGACAAGCGTACGAGCAGTACTTC. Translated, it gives CASVIGQAYEQYF.

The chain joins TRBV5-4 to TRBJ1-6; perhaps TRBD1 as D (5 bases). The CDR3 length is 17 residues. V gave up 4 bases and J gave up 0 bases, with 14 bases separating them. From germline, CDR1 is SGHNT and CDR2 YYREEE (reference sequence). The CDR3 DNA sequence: TGTGCCAGCAGCCCCCGGACAACTCGCTCCTATAATTCACCCCTCCACTTT. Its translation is CASSPRTTRSYNSPLHF. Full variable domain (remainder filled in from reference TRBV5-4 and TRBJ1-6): ETGVTQSPTHLIKTRGQQVTLRCSSQSGHNTVSWYQQALGQGPQFIFQYYREEENGRGNFPPRFSGLQFPNYSSELNVNALELDDSALYLCASSPRTTRSYNSPLHFGNGTRLTVT.

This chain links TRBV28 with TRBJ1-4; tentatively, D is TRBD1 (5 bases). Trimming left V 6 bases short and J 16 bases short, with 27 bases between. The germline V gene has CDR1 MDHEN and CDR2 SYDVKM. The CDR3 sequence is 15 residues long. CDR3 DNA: TGTGCCAGCAGCCCACCCGGGGGACTGCTAAAACTGGCGTTTTTT. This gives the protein CASSPPGGLLKLAFF.

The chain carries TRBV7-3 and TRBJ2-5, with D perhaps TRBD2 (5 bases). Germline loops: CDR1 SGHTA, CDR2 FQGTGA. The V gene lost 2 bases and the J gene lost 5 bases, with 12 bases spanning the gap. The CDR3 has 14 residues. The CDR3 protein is CASSLGAGLETQYF. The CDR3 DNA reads TGTGCCAGCAGCTTAGGCGCGGGTTTGGAGACCCAGTACTTC.

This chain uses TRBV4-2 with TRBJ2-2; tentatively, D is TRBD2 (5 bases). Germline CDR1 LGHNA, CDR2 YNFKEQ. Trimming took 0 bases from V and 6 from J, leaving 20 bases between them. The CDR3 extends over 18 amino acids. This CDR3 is CASSQDRTDAGSAGELFF. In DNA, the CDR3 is TGTGCCAGCAGCCAAGATCGAACGGACGCCGGTAGCGCCGGGGAGCTGTTTTTT.

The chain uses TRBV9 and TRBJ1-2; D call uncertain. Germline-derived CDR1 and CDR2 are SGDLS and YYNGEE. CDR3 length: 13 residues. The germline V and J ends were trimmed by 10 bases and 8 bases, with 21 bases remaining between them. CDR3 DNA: TGTGCCCTTAAATCTGGGAGCTTCCGGGGCTACACCTTC. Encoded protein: CALKSGSFRGYTF.

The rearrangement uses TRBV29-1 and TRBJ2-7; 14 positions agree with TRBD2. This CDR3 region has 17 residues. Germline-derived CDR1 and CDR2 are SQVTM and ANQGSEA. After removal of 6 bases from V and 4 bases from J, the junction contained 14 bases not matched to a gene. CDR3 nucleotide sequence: TGCAGCGTGCGGGCCGGGACTAGCGGGAGTAAGGCGTACGAGCAGTACTTC. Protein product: CSVRAGTSGSKAYEQYF.

The CDR3 is CASSQIQGNRIMNTEAFF. The CDR3 DNA is TGCGCCAGCAGCCAAATACAGGGGAATAGAATAATGAACACTGAAGCTTTCTTT. This chain connects TRBV4-1 to TRBJ1-1; 7 bases are a match to TRBD1. The ends lost 2 bases at V and 0 bases at J; junction bases unmatched: 12. This CDR3 has 18 amino acids. Per germline, CDR1 MGHRA and CDR2 YSYEKL.